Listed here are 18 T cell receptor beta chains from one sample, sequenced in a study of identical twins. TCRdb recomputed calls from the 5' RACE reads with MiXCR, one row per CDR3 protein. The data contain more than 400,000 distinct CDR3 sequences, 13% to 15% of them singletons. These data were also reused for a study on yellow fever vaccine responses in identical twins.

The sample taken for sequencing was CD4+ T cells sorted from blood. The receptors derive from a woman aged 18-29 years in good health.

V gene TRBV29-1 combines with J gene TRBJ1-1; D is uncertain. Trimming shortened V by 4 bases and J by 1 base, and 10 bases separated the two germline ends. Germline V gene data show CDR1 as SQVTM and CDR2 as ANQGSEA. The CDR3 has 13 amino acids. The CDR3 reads CSVASQWNTEAFF. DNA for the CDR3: TGCAGCGTTGCATCCCAGTGGAACACTGAAGCTTTCTTT.

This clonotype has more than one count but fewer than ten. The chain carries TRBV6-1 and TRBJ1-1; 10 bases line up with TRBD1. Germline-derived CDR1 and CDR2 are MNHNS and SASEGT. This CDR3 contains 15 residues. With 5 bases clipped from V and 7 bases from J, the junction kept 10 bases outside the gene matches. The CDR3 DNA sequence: TGTGCCAGCAGTCAAACCGGGACAGGGGTCATTGAAGCTTTCTTT. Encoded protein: CASSQTGTGVIEAFF.

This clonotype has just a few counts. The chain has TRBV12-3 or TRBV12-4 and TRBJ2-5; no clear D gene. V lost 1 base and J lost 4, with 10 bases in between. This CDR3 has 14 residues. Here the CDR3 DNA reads TGTGCCAGCAGTTTAGGGCAGGTCACAGAGACCCAGTACTTC. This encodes CASSLGQVTETQYF.

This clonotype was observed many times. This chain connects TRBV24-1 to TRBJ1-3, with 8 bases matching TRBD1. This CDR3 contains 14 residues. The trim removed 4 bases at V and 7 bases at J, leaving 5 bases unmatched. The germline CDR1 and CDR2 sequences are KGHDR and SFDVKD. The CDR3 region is CATSEPRQGNTIYF. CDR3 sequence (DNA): TGTGCCACCAGTGAGCCTCGACAGGGGAACACCATATATTTT.

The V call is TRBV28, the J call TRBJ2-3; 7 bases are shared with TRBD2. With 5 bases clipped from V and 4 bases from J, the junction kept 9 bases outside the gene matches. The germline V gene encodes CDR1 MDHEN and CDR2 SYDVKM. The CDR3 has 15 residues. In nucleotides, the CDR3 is TGTGCCAGCAGTCCCACGGGAGCGGGGTCAGATACGCAGTATTTT. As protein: CASSPTGAGSDTQYF.

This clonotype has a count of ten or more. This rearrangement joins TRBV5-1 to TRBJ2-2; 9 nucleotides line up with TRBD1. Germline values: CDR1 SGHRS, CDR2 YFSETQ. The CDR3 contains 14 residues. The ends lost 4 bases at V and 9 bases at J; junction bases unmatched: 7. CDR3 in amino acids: CASSPEQGARELFF. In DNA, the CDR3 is TGCGCCAGCAGCCCCGAACAGGGGGCCCGGGAGCTGTTTTTT. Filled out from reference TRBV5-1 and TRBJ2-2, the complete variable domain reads KAGVTQTPRYLIKTRGQQVTLSCSPISGHRSVSWYQQTPGQGLQFLFEYFSETQRNKGNFPGRFSGRQFSNSRSEMNVSTLELGDSALYLCASSPEQGARELFFGEGSRLTVL.

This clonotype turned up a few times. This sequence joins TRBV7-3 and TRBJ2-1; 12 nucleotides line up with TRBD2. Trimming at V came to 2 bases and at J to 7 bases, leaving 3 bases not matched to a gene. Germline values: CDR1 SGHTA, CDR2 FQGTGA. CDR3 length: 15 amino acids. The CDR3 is CASSLGTSGQNEQFF. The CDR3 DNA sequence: TGTGCCAGCAGCTTAGGGACTAGCGGGCAAAATGAGCAGTTCTTC.

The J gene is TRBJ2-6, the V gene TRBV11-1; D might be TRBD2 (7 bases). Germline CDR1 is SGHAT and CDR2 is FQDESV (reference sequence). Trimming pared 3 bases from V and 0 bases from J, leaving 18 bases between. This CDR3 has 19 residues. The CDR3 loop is CASSFTRGGGDSGANVLTF. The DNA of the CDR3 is TGTGCCAGCAGCTTTACTCGGGGAGGGGGGGACTCTGGGGCCAACGTCCTGACTTTC.

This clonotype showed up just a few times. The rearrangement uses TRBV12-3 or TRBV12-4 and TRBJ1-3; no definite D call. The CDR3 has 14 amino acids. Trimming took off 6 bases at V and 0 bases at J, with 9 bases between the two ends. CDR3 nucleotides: TGTGCCAGCAGCGTGAAGGGCTCTGGAAACACCATATATTTT. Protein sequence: CASSVKGSGNTIYF.

CDR3 sequence: CASSQVGGRTEQFF. The CDR3 DNA sequence: TGTGCCAGCAGCCAAGTAGGGGGTAGAACTGAGCAGTTCTTC. The chain combines TRBV14 with TRBJ2-1; possible D gene TRBD1, 6 bases. Trimming cost V 1 base and J 9 bases, with 13 bases left between them. The length of the CDR3 is 14 residues. Germline V CDR1 and CDR2: SGHDN, FVKESK.

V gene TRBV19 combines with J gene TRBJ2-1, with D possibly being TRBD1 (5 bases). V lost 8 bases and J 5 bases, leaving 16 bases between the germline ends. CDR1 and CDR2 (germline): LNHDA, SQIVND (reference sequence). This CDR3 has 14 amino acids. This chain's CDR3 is CASEKWGPDNEQFF. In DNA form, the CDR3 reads TGTGCCAGTGAGAAGTGGGGCCCGGACAATGAGCAGTTCTTC.

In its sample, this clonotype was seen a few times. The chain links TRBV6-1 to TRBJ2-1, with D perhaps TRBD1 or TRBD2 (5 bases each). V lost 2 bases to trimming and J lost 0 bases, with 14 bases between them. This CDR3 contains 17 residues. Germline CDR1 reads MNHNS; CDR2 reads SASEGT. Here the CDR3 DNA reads TGTGCCAGCAGTGAAAACGCGGCAGGGAGCTCCTACAATGAGCAGTTCTTC. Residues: CASSENAAGSSYNEQFF.

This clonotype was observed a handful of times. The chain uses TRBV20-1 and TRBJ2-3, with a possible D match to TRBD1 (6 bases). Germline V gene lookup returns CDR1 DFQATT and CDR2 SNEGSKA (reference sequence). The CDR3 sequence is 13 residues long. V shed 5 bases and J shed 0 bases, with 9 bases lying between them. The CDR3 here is CSALQGSTDTQYF. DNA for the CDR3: TGCAGTGCTCTACAGGGTAGCACAGATACGCAGTATTTT.

The CDR3 DNA reads TGCAGTGCTCCCTTGGGCACAGATACGCAGTATTTT. This encodes CSAPLGTDTQYF. The chain employs TRBV20-1 and TRBJ2-3; D gene unclear. Looked up from germline, CDR1 is DFQATT and CDR2 is SNEGSKA (reference sequence). Trimming left V 5 bases short and J 1 base short, with 7 bases between. This CDR3 comprises 12 residues.

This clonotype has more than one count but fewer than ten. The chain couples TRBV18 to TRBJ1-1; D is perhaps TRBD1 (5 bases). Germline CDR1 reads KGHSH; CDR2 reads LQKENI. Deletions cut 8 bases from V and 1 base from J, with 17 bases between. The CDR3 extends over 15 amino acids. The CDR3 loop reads CASLREGVRNTEAFF. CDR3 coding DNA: TGTGCCAGCCTCAGGGAGGGAGTACGGAACACTGAAGCTTTCTTT.

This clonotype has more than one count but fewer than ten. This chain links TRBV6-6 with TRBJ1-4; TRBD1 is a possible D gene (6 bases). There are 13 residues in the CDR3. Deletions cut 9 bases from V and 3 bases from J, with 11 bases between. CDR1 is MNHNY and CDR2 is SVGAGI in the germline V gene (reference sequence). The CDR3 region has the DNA TGTGCCAGTACTCGACAGGCTAATGAAAAACTGTTTTTT. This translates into CASTRQANEKLFF.

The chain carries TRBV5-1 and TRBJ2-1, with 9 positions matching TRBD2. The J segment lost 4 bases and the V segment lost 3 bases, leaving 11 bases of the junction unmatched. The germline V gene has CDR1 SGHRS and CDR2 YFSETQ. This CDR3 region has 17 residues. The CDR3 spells CASSSTTGLAFYNEQFF. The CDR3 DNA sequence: TGCGCCAGCAGCTCTACTACGGGACTAGCATTTTACAATGAGCAGTTCTTC.

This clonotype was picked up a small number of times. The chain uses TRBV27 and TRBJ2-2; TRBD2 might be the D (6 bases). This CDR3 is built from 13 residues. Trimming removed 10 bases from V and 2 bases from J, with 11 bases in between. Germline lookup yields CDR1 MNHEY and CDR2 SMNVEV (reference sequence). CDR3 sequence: CAIRRANTGELFF. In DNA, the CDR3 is TGTGCCATTAGGAGGGCTAACACCGGGGAGCTGTTTTTT.